This T cell receptor (beta chain) came from a study of monozygotic twins with inflammatory bowel disease. Study conclusions and caveats: Twin pairs that were concordant did not differ from discordant pairs in repertoire similarity, possibly from limited power. Healthy twins shared more clonotypes with others than IBD patients, most markedly active ones. The study found lower TCRbeta diversity (inverse Simpson) in IBD patients than in healthy co-twins.

Concerning this clonotype: The antigen remains unidentified.

This CDR3 is built from 14 residues. Germline CDR1 MNHEY, CDR2 SMNVEV (reference sequence). Template-switch reactions added UMIs with a 6-nucleotide sample barcode. TCRdb reprocessed the 5' RACE reads, keeping one entry per CDR3 protein, no DNA. This sample's table reports approximately 120,000 distinct CDR3 sequences. V is TRBV27 and J is TRBJ1-4; the D gene TCRdb calls, TRBD1, cannot be checked with no DNA. The clonotype was recovered from a human donor with ulcerative colitis or Crohn's disease, or a healthy co-twin of an affected twin (not recorded which). Sample: blood. CDR3 loop: CASSAGTGSEKLFF.